The clone carrying this T cell receptor (beta chain) has a handful of counts. Its target is unknown. The data derive from a study of blood T cells in healthy people across ages. Study results and limitations: Comparison with aged donors showed that long-lived donors had more naive CD4+ cells and higher diversity.

A J-beta primer mix and a sample-barcoded 5' primer were used in a second PCR of roughly 7 to 12 cycles. Each cDNA molecule received a tag from a template-switch adaptor that had 12 random nucleotides. TCRdb passed the 5' RACE reads through MiXCR, listing each CDR3 protein once. The sample lists some 1,800,000 distinct CDR3 sequences, about 39% occurring once. Germline values: CDR1 ENHRY, CDR2 SYGVKD. The CDR3 has 14 residues. V was trimmed by 6 bases and J by 6 bases, leaving 15 bases between them. Russia was home to the donors, healthy Caucasian individuals aged about 6 to 90. The rearrangement uses TRBV10-3 and TRBJ1-5, with D hard to call. This clonotype was obtained from a human donor in good health. Material: blood. The CDR3 sequence is CAISPDPTGQPQHF. CDR3 nucleotides: TGTGCCATCAGCCCGGATCCGACGGGTCAGCCCCAGCATTTT.